Presented here are 18 T cell receptor beta chains from one specimen sequenced in a study of blood T cell repertoires in COVID-19. This table comes from immunoSEQ multiplex PCR, and its TCRdb copy is limited to in-frame clones, with some not included. The sample contains 70,000 to 85,000 clones, around nine tenths of which appear only once. Sequencing was done on a sample of peripheral blood. These receptors originate from a human donor in a cohort sampled during active COVID-19.

The CDR3 DNA is TGTGCCAGCTCACCAGACTCAGCGGGAGATACGCAGTATTTT. Translation: CASSPDSAGDTQYF. This chain uses TRBV18 with TRBJ2-3, with D possibly matching TRBD2 (6 bases). The CDR3 totals 14 residues. The germline V gene encodes CDR1 KGHSH and CDR2 LQKENI. V lost 2 bases to trimming and J lost 5 bases, with 11 bases between them.

CDR3 protein: CASSQVSPDSSNQPQHF. CDR3 nucleotides: TGTGCCAGCAGCCAAGTATCCCCAGACAGTAGCAATCAGCCCCAGCATTTT. The chain couples TRBV3-1 (or the pseudogene TRBV3-2) to TRBJ1-5, with TRBD1 as a possible D gene (5 bases). V lost 1 base to trimming and J lost 0 bases, with 13 bases between them. This CDR3 contains 17 residues. Germline-derived CDR1 and CDR2 are LGHDT and YNNKEL (reference sequence).

The chain carries TRBV4-3 and TRBJ1-2; D call uncertain. The CDR3 spans 15 residues. The germline V gene has CDR1 LGHNA and CDR2 YSLEER. The germline V and J ends were trimmed by 0 bases and 4 bases, with 12 bases remaining between them. The CDR3 reads CASSQDRVGGYGYTF. The CDR3 DNA is TGCGCCAGCAGCCAAGATCGGGTTGGTGGCTATGGCTACACCTTC.

The chain employs TRBV7-2 and TRBJ2-7; weak D call: TRBD1 (5 bases). Per the germline V gene, CDR1 is SGHTA and CDR2 is FQGNSA. The CDR3 runs to 15 residues. The V end was cut by 6 bases, the J end by 6 bases, with 21 bases between. CDR3 amino acids: CASRPYRLGPIEQYF. CDR3 nucleotide sequence: TGTGCCAGCAGACCATACAGGTTAGGCCCCATCGAGCAGTACTTC.

Only one count was recorded for this clone. The rearrangement joins TRBV2 to TRBJ2-7, with TRBD2 identical over 9 bases. The CDR3 runs 14 residues. V shed 5 bases, J shed 7 bases, and the junction held 9 bases outside the gene matches. In germline, CDR1 is SNHLY, CDR2 FYNNEI. CDR3 sequence reads: CASSLLAGPGEQYF. The CDR3 DNA sequence: TGTGCCAGCAGTCTACTAGCGGGCCCCGGGGAGCAGTACTTC.

The chain is built from TRBV7-9 and TRBJ2-1, with 9 positions matching TRBD1. From germline, CDR1 is SEHNR and CDR2 FQNEAQ (reference sequence). V shed 4 bases, J shed 0 bases, and the junction held 10 bases outside the gene matches. CDR3 length: 18 amino acids. CDR3 DNA sequence: TGTGCCAGCAGCTCATCGGACAGGGGCCTTTTCTCCTACAATGAGCAGTTCTTC. It specifies CASSSSDRGLFSYNEQFF. Full variable domain (rest looked up from reference TRBV7-9 and TRBJ2-1): DTGVSQNPRHKITKRGQNVTFRCDPISEHNRLYWYRQTLGQGPEFLTYFQNEAQLEKSRLLSDRFSAERPKGSFSTLEIQRTEQGDSAMYLCASSSSDRGLFSYNEQFFGPGTRLTVL.

Comments on this clone: Its ends do not fully match the called genes, so a read error is possible. The same CDR3 is also encoded by other DNA sequences in this sample. The chain has TRBV7-9 and TRBJ2-7, with D perhaps TRBD1 (6 bases). Germline-derived CDR1 and CDR2 are SEHNR and FQNEAQ (reference sequence). This CDR3 has 14 residues. The CDR3 region is CASSLVDSRYEQYF. In DNA, the CDR3 is TGTGCCAGCAGCTTAGTGGACAGTCGCTACGAGCAGTACTTT. The variable domain in full, completed from reference TRBV7-9 and TRBJ2-7, reads DTGVSQNPRHKITKRGQNVTFRCDPISEHNRLYWYRQTLGQGPEFLTYFQNEAQLEKSRLLSDRFSAERPKGSFSTLEIQRTEQGDSAMYLCASSLVDSRYEQYFGPGTRLTVT.

V usage is TRBV6-2 or TRBV6-3 and J usage is TRBJ2-1; 10 bases agree with TRBD1. The CDR3 runs to 16 residues. Germline CDR1 and CDR2: MNHEY and SVGEGT. V lost 2 bases and J lost 10; bases outside the gene matches: 11. CDR3 sequence reads: CASSYRGTGDYREQFF. For the CDR3, the DNA is TGTGCCAGCAGTTACCGTGGGACAGGGGATTATCGCGAGCAGTTCTTC.

V is TRBV11-2 and J is TRBJ2-7, with 10 positions matching TRBD1. The CDR3 is made up of 15 amino acids. After removal of 5 bases from V and 6 bases from J, the junction contained 10 bases not matched to a gene. Germline assignment: CDR1 SGHAT and CDR2 FQNNGV. The CDR3 spells CASSPWDRGGVEQYF. CDR3 nucleotides: TGTGCCAGCAGCCCCTGGGACAGGGGAGGCGTCGAGCAGTACTTC.

This sequence joins TRBV4-1 and TRBJ2-5; D is possibly TRBD1 (8 bases). The CDR3 is 15 amino acids. Trimming pared 3 bases from V and 2 bases from J, leaving 13 bases between. CDR1 is MGHRA, CDR2 YSYEKL, per germline. This CDR3 reads CASSQPQGGQETQYF. The CDR3 DNA reads as TGCGCCAGCAGCCAGCCACAGGGGGGGCAAGAGACCCAGTACTTC.

The V and J genes are TRBV30 and TRBJ1-4; maybe TRBD1 (6 bases). There are 14 residues in the CDR3. CDR1 is GTSNPN and CDR2 is SVGIG in the germline V gene (reference sequence). Deletions cut 0 bases from V and 4 bases from J, with 9 bases between. CDR3 residues: CAWSVGGSNEKLFF. The CDR3 DNA is TGTGCCTGGAGTGTAGGGGGAAGTAATGAAAAACTGTTTTTT.

CDR3 residues: CASSQDFSGTGGGEQYF. For the CDR3, the DNA is TGCGCCAGCAGCCAAGATTTTTCAGGGACAGGGGGCGGTGAGCAGTACTTC. The chain is built from TRBV4-3 and TRBJ2-7; the match to TRBD1 covers 12 bases. This CDR3 contains 17 residues. Germline V gives CDR1 LGHNA, CDR2 YSLEER. V shed 0 bases and J 7 bases; nucleotides not matched to a gene: 10.

This sequence joins TRBV9 and TRBJ1-4, with 8 bases identical to TRBD1. Per germline, CDR1 SGDLS and CDR2 YYNGEE. This CDR3 has 15 residues. V shed 4 bases and J 3 bases; nucleotides not matched to a gene: 5. The CDR3 sequence is CASSPGGASNEKLFF. The CDR3 bases are TGTGCCAGCAGCCCAGGGGGCGCGTCTAATGAAAAACTGTTTTTT.

V gene TRBV5-1 combines with J gene TRBJ2-7; 7 nucleotides match TRBD2. The CDR3 consists of 13 residues. Germline lookup yields CDR1 SGHRS and CDR2 YFSETQ. The trim removed 7 bases at V and 5 bases at J, leaving 9 bases unmatched. The CDR3 protein is CASSPSGTNEQYF. The CDR3 DNA reads as TGCGCCAGCTCCCCCAGCGGGACCAACGAGCAGTACTTC.

The V and J genes are TRBV5-4 and TRBJ1-3; D may be TRBD1 (6 bases). Per germline, CDR1 SGHNT and CDR2 YYREEE (reference sequence). There are 16 residues in the CDR3. V lost 3 bases to trimming and J lost 0 bases, with 13 bases between them. The CDR3 nucleotides read TGTGCCAGCAGCTCCGACAGGCTAGACTCTGGAAACACCATATATTTT. The encoded protein is CASSSDRLDSGNTIYF.

V gene TRBV5-6 combines with J gene TRBJ2-5; the match to TRBD2 covers 7 bases. The germline V gene encodes CDR1 SGHDT and CDR2 YYEEEE. Trimming removed 4 bases from V and 5 bases from J; junction bases left unmatched: 11. CDR3 length: 15 residues. The CDR3 DNA sequence: TGTGCCAGCAGCACCATGGGGGGGAGGGTGGAGACCCAGTACTTC. Translated, it gives CASSTMGGRVETQYF.

The J gene is TRBJ2-7, the V gene TRBV3-1 (or the pseudogene TRBV3-2), with D perhaps TRBD2 (6 bases). The CDR3 contains 15 residues. Germline CDR1 reads LGHDT; CDR2 reads YNNKEL (reference sequence). V was trimmed by 0 bases and J by 6 bases, leaving 15 bases between them. CDR3 protein: CASSQDRDRGTEQYF. The DNA of the CDR3 is TGTGCCAGCAGCCAAGATCGGGACCGGGGGACCGAGCAGTACTTC.

J is TRBJ1-6 and V is TRBV29-1; D is possibly TRBD1 (5 bases). This CDR3 comprises 13 residues. V shed 7 bases and J shed 4 bases, with 11 bases lying between them. The germline V gene has CDR1 SQVTM and CDR2 ANQGSEA. DNA for the CDR3: TGCAGCGCCACCGACAGTTATAATTCACCCCTCCACTTT. Encoded protein: CSATDSYNSPLHF.